Following are 25 T cell receptor beta chains from one sample sequenced in a study of blood T cells in healthy people across ages (dated by TCRdb to about 2015). The method was 5' RACE. The instrument given in TCRdb is Illumina HiSeq 2500. A second PCR of roughly 7 to 11 cycles was run with a J-beta primer mix and a sample-barcoded 5' primer. Clones were called with MiXCR by TCRdb after fastp trimmed the public reads at Q25, and only in-frame beta chains were retained. Entries that share a CDR3 protein sequence are merged under the most common genes and DNA. The sample table contains hundreds of thousands of distinct CDR3 sequences; only one count was recorded for approximately 30% of them. Of the sample, 15% to 18% is held by the ten largest clones. The sequencing sample was made of blood. The receptors here all came from a woman aged 80 or over in good health.

This clonotype came up a few times. This chain connects TRBV4-3 to TRBJ1-2; D ambiguous. This CDR3 has 15 residues. Trimming pared 0 bases from V and 4 bases from J, leaving 12 bases between. CDR1 and CDR2 (germline): LGHNA, YSLEER. The CDR3 sequence: CASSQDLNSFYGYTF. The CDR3 region has the DNA TGCGCCAGCAGCCAAGATCTTAACAGTTTCTATGGCTACACCTTC.

The chain couples TRBV2 to TRBJ1-4; TRBD1 matches at 8 bases. Germline V gives CDR1 SNHLY, CDR2 FYNNEI. This CDR3 is built from 13 residues. After removal of 10 bases from V and 3 bases from J, the junction contained 4 bases not matched to a gene. CDR3 sequence: CAITGQANEKLFF. CDR3 DNA sequence: TGTGCCATCACGGGACAGGCTAATGAAAAACTGTTTTTT.

V gene TRBV30 combines with J gene TRBJ2-7; D may be TRBD1 or TRBD2 (7 bases each). From germline, CDR1 is GTSNPN and CDR2 SVGIG (reference sequence). V lost 2 bases and J lost 2, with 16 bases in between. The CDR3 length is 15 residues. CDR3 sequence (DNA): TGTGCCTGGAGTATTCAGGGGGGGCGCACCTACGAGCAGTACTTC. Its protein product is CAWSIQGGRTYEQYF.

V usage is TRBV20-1 and J usage is TRBJ2-6; D is unclear. This CDR3 is built from 14 residues. V was trimmed by 3 bases and J by 0 bases, leaving 6 bases between them. Germline V lookup: CDR1 DFQATT, CDR2 SNEGSKA (reference sequence). The CDR3 DNA reads TGCAGTGCTAGCCAGAACTCTGGGGCCAACGTCCTGACTTTC. This gives the protein CSASQNSGANVLTF.

Points on this clonotype: An end of the junction differs from the germline gene, which may be a read error. V usage is TRBV7-9 and J usage is TRBJ1-1, with D maybe TRBD1 (6 bases). The CDR3 length is 15 residues. The germline CDR1 and CDR2 sequences are SEHNR and FQNEAQ (reference sequence). CDR3 region: CASSLAADRNTVAFF. The CDR3 bases are TGTGCCAGTAGCTTAGCCGCGGACAGAAACACTGTAGCTTTCTTT.

Concerning this clonotype itself: Being one base from a much bigger clone, this may be a read error. Lacking the conserved final phenylalanine or tryptophan, this CDR3 likely reflects a read error. The rearrangement links TRBV18 to TRBJ2-1; 7 bases fit TRBD1. From germline, CDR1 is KGHSH and CDR2 LQKENI. J was trimmed by 4 bases and V by 5 bases; bases with no gene match: 8. The CDR3 covers 15 residues. This CDR3 is CASSKPGQKYNEQFL. CDR3 DNA sequence: TGTGCCAGCTCAAAACCGGGACAGAAATACAATGAGCAGTTCCTC.

V usage is TRBV12-3 or TRBV12-4 and J usage is TRBJ1-1; 8 bases are shared with TRBD1. This CDR3 is 15 amino acids long. With 3 bases clipped from V and 0 bases from J, the junction kept 3 bases outside the gene matches. CDR3 nucleotides: TGTGCCAGCAGTTTCGACAGGGGAATGAACACTGAAGCTTTCTTT. Its protein product is CASSFDRGMNTEAFF.

This clonotype occurred a few times. This chain joins TRBV7-9 and TRBJ1-1; no clear D gene. Germline V gene lookup returns CDR1 SEHNR and CDR2 FQNEAQ (reference sequence). CDR3 length: 13 residues. V lost 4 bases and J 3 bases, leaving 9 bases between the germline ends. The DNA of the CDR3 is TGTGCCAGCAGCTCATCCCGGGACACTGAAGCTTTCTTT. As protein: CASSSSRDTEAFF.

Many counts were recorded for this clonotype. This chain joins TRBV5-1 and TRBJ1-2; TRBD1 matches at 11 bases. V shed 2 bases, J shed 9 bases, and the junction held 12 bases outside the gene matches. The CDR3 consists of 16 residues. Germline assignment: CDR1 SGHRS and CDR2 YFSETQ. This CDR3 reads CASSLNSGTGGGSYTF. DNA for the CDR3: TGCGCCAGCAGCTTAAACTCCGGGACAGGGGGAGGCAGCTACACCTTC. The full variable domain, completed using reference TRBV5-1 and TRBJ1-2, is KAGVTQTPRYLIKTRGQQVTLSCSPISGHRSVSWYQQTPGQGLQFLFEYFSETQRNKGNFPGRFSGRQFSNSRSEMNVSTLELGDSALYLCASSLNSGTGGGSYTFGSGTRLTVV.

DNA for the CDR3: TGCAGTGCTAGAGAATGGGGGGGACAGGGTAGGTACGAGCAGTACTTC. As protein: CSAREWGGQGRYEQYF. V and J are TRBV20-1 and TRBJ2-7; 9 nucleotides match TRBD1. CDR3 size: 16 residues. Germline CDR1 and CDR2: DFQATT and SNEGSKA (reference sequence). V lost 0 bases and J lost 4; bases outside the gene matches: 10.

V is TRBV11-1 and J is TRBJ1-1, with a weak D call TRBD1 (5 bases). CDR3 length: 13 amino acids. Trimming took off 6 bases at V and 2 bases at J, with 10 bases between the two ends. Germline V lookup: CDR1 SGHAT, CDR2 FQDESV (reference sequence). CDR3 region: CASRRGDNTEAFF. The CDR3 region has the DNA TGTGCCAGCAGACGGGGGGACAACACTGAAGCTTTCTTT. The variable domain in full, with the rest retrieved from reference TRBV11-1 and TRBJ1-1, is EAEVAQSPRYKITEKSQAVAFWCDPISGHATLYWYRQILGQGPELLVQFQDESVVDDSQLPKDRFSAERLKGVDSTLKIQPAELGDSAMYLCASRRGDNTEAFFGQGTRLTVV.

In regard to this clonotype: The junction shows a germline mismatch at one end, possibly a read error. The chain is built from TRBV11-2 and TRBJ1-6; D gene uncertain. The CDR3 runs to 16 residues. From germline, CDR1 is SGHAT and CDR2 FQNNGV. The CDR3 region is CASSVDRGGKNSPLHF. As DNA, the CDR3 is TGTGCCAGCAGCGTAGATCGAGGAGGGAAGAATTCACCCCTCCACTTT.

This clonotype was seen more than once but under ten times. J is TRBJ2-6 and V is TRBV2; 8 bases align to TRBD1. This CDR3 spans 13 amino acids. V lost 11 bases, J lost 2 bases, and 2 bases stayed unmatched. Germline CDR1 reads SNHLY; CDR2 reads FYNNEI. Here the CDR3 reads CAGQGAGANVLTF. CDR3 bases: TGTGCCGGACAGGGAGCTGGGGCCAACGTCCTGACTTTC.

This clonotype has a handful of counts. A clone one base away is much larger, so this may be a read error. V is TRBV9 and J is TRBJ2-3; 7 bases fit TRBD2. The CDR3 is made up of 14 amino acids. Germline V lookup: CDR1 SGDLS, CDR2 YYNGEE. V shed 4 bases, J shed 4 bases, and the junction held 6 bases outside the gene matches. DNA of the CDR3: TGTGCCAGCAGCCCCGGACTAGGCGCAGATACGCAGTATTTT. Translation: CASSPGLGADTQYF.

In its sample, this clonotype was seen many times. The chain recombines TRBV7-3 with TRBJ2-1; no definite D call. The CDR3 totals 16 residues. V dropped 0 bases and J dropped 4 bases, with 13 bases sitting between them. CDR1 is SGHTA, CDR2 FQGTGA, per germline. This CDR3 reads CASSLTSAVGYNEQFF. Here the CDR3 DNA reads TGTGCCAGCAGCTTAACATCGGCGGTGGGTTACAATGAGCAGTTCTTC.

This clonotype was seen ten or more times. One base away lies a much larger clone, so this may be a sequencing read error. This sequence joins TRBV5-1 and TRBJ2-5; D is possibly TRBD1 (7 bases). The CDR3 runs to 16 residues. Per the germline V gene, CDR1 is SGHRS and CDR2 is YFSETQ. V shed 0 bases and J shed 11 bases, with 23 bases lying between them. CDR3 bases: TGCGCCAGCAGCTTGGGTGGAGGAGGAGGGGGCAATGAGCAGTACTTC. Encoded protein: CASSLGGGGGGNEQYF.

This clonotype was counted at least ten times. The chain couples TRBV12-3 or TRBV12-4 to TRBJ2-7; TRBD1 matches 7 bases. The CDR3 length is 14 residues. The V gene end was trimmed by 7 bases and the J gene end by 3 bases; junction bases not matched to a gene: 9. In nucleotides, the CDR3 is TGTGCCAGCACCCTATCCGGGACAGACTACGAGCAGTACTTC. This translates into CASTLSGTDYEQYF.

This clonotype was seen ten or more times. The gene calls are TRBV29-1 and TRBJ2-7, with unresolved D. V gave up 4 bases and J gave up 5 bases, with 9 bases separating them. The length of the CDR3 is 11 residues. The germline CDR1 and CDR2 sequences are SQVTM and ANQGSEA. CDR3 sequence (DNA): TGCAGCGTTGTGGGGAAAAACGAGCAGTACTTC. The encoded protein is CSVVGKNEQYF.

The rearrangement uses TRBV24-1 and TRBJ2-2, with D possibly being TRBD1 (5 bases). V lost 4 bases to trimming and J lost 0 bases, with 8 bases between them. This CDR3 region has 15 residues. The V gene's germline CDR1 is KGHDR and CDR2 SFDVKD. The CDR3 here is CATSERTPNTGELFF. The CDR3 bases are TGTGCCACCAGTGAGCGGACACCGAACACCGGGGAGCTGTTTTTT.

J is TRBJ2-1 and V is TRBV20-1, with 11 bases aligning to TRBD2. Germline CDR1 is DFQATT and CDR2 is SNEGSKA (reference sequence). This CDR3 contains 17 residues. The V and J ends lost 6 bases and 7 bases, in that order; junction bases with no gene match: 17. This CDR3 is CSAPEGLAVLGWNEQFF. The CDR3 region has the DNA TGCAGTGCCCCAGAGGGACTAGCGGTGCTCGGGTGGAATGAGCAGTTCTTC.

This clonotype was seen ten or more times. This CDR3 reads CAISELQGSQPQHF. For the CDR3, the DNA is TGTGCCATCAGTGAGCTACAGGGGAGTCAGCCCCAGCATTTT. This chain joins TRBV10-3 and TRBJ1-5; 7 bases are a match to TRBD1. V lost 2 bases, J lost 6 bases, and 4 bases stayed unmatched. CDR3 size: 14 residues. In germline, CDR1 is ENHRY, CDR2 SYGVKD.

This clonotype was counted ten times or more. The chain recombines TRBV18 with TRBJ1-2; D not certain. Germline V CDR1 and CDR2: KGHSH, LQKENI. This CDR3 has 12 amino acids. Trimming shortened V by 2 bases and J by 2 bases, and 3 bases separated the two germline ends. The CDR3 bases are TGTGCCAGCTCACCAGACAACTATGGCTACACCTTC. Protein product: CASSPDNYGYTF.

Regarding this clonotype: An end of the junction differs from the germline gene, which may be a read error. The chain couples TRBV7-9 to TRBJ1-2, with D possibly being TRBD1 (5 bases). This CDR3 is built from 15 residues. CDR1 and CDR2 from the germline V gene are SEHNR and FQNEAQ (reference sequence). In DNA, the CDR3 is TGTGCCAGCAGCGCAAATAATCAGGGAAACTATGGCTGCACCTTC. It is translated as CASSANNQGNYGCTF. Supplemented by reference TRBV7-9 and TRBJ1-2, the full variable domain reads DTGVSQNPRHKITKRGQNVTFRCDPISEHNRLYWYRQTLGQGPEFLTYFQNEAQLEKSRLLSDRFSAERPKGSFSTLEIQRTEQGDSAMYLCASSANNQGNYGCTFGSGTRLTVV.

CDR3 region: CASSPRDRTSGNTIYF. In DNA, the CDR3 is TGTGCCAGCAGCCCAAGAGACCGGACCTCTGGAAACACCATATATTTT. The genes are TRBV3-1 and TRBJ1-3, with D unresolved. V lost 4 bases and J lost 0, with 13 bases in between. The CDR3 has 16 residues. Germline V gene lookup returns CDR1 LGHDT and CDR2 YNNKEL (reference sequence).

The J gene is TRBJ1-2, the V gene TRBV30; TRBD1 matches 9 bases. The CDR3 is 14 residues long. V dropped 5 bases and J dropped 7; count of bases not matched to a gene: 11. Germline V gene data show CDR1 as GTSNPN and CDR2 as SVGIG (reference sequence). CDR3 bases: TGTGCCTGGTCTAAACCGGGACAGGGTAGTGGCTACACCTTC. Translation: CAWSKPGQGSGYTF.